A selection of T cell receptor beta chains follows, all from one sample in a study of cytomegalovirus exposure and HLA in healthy donors. This table comes from immunoSEQ multiplex PCR, and its TCRdb copy is limited to in-frame clones, with some not included. The table records 80,000 or so clones, approximately 72% of them present only once. The source material was PBMCs. These receptor sequences come from a woman in her 40s in good health and CMV-seropositive. CDR3s include the opening cysteine and the closing phenylalanine or tryptophan. The D gene is left open where the match is weak. For some rows the clone size is stated as once, few or many, or as a class when expanded; others skip it.

D gene	V gene	clone size	J gene	CDR3 protein	CDR3 DNA
NA	TRBV5-1	NA	TRBJ2-7	CASSILGGGSYEQYF	TGCGCCAGCAGCATACTCGGGGGTGGCTCCTACGAGCAGTACTTC
NA	TRBV18	few	TRBJ1-5	CASSLEGFQPQHF	TGTGCCAGCTCACTGGAGGGGTTTCAGCCCCAGCATTTT
TRBD1	TRBV5-6	NA	TRBJ1-2	CASSSPDRDLYGYTF	TGTGCCAGCAGTTCCCCGGACAGGGATCTGTATGGCTACACCTTC
TRBD1	TRBV2	NA	TRBJ2-3	CASSPETGPSTDTQYF	TGTGCCAGCAGTCCCGAGACAGGGCCGAGCACAGATACGCAGTATTTT
NA	TRBV30	NA	TRBJ1-2	CAWSALGGAGYTF	TGTGCCTGGAGTGCGTTGGGGGGGGCTGGCTACACCTTC
NA	TRBV6-1	NA	TRBJ2-1	CASLPSGWNEQFF	TGTGCCAGCCTCCCTTCGGGGTGGAATGAGCAGTTCTTC
NA	TRBV27	NA	TRBJ1-1	CASSRGGNTEAFF	TGTGCCAGCAGTCGGGGGGGGAACACTGAAGCTTTCTTT
NA	TRBV29-1	NA	TRBJ1-1	CSVEMRQSMNTEAFF	TGCAGCGTCGAAATGAGACAGAGTATGAACACTGAAGCTTTCTTT
NA	TRBV29-1	once	TRBJ1-3	CSAGGEGTSSGNTIYF	TGCAGCGCTGGAGGGGAGGGCACGAGCTCTGGAAACACCATATATTTT
NA	TRBV14	NA	TRBJ1-1	CASSHTFGEENTEAFF	TGTGCCAGCAGCCATACGTTCGGAGAAGAGAACACTGAAGCTTTCTTT
TRBD1	TRBV4-2	NA	TRBJ1-2	CASSQERGQWAYGYTF	TGTGCCAGCAGCCAAGAAAGGGGACAGTGGGCCTATGGCTACACCTTC
NA	TRBV30	NA	TRBJ2-7	CAWNNFRDSKYF	TGTGCCTGGAACAATTTCCGGGACTCCAAGTACTTC
TRBD2	TRBV6-6	once	TRBJ2-1	CASSYLAGVSYNEQFF	TGTGCCAGCAGTTACTTAGCGGGAGTATCCTACAATGAGCAGTTCTTC
TRBD2	TRBV7-2	NA	TRBJ2-3	CASTTSGGVGGTDTQYF	TGTGCCAGCACCACTAGCGGGGGGGTAGGAGGCACAGATACGCAGTATTTT
TRBD1	TRBV30	few	TRBJ2-5	CAWSGGGEETQYF	TGTGCCTGGAGTGGAGGGGGCGAAGAGACCCAGTACTTC
NA	TRBV30	NA	TRBJ1-4	CAWTKGLVNEKLFF	TGTGCCTGGACCAAAGGACTGGTTAATGAAAAACTGTTTTTT
NA	TRBV30	NA	TRBJ2-3	CAWSLGRGADTQYF	TGTGCCTGGAGCTTAGGGAGAGGAGCAGATACGCAGTATTTT
TRBD1	TRBV5-1	NA	TRBJ1-1	CASSLDIRQGVGAFF	TGCGCCAGCAGCTTGGACATTCGACAGGGTGTAGGAGCTTTCTTT
TRBD2	TRBV18	NA	TRBJ2-3	CASSPPNAGGQADTQYF	TGTGCCAGCTCACCACCGAACGCGGGGGGGCAGGCAGATACGCAGTATTTT
NA	TRBV7-3	NA	TRBJ2-5	CASSLSPTPGETQYF	TGTGCCAGCAGCTTAAGTCCAACCCCGGGAGAGACCCAGTACTTC
NA	TRBV5-6	NA	TRBJ1-1	CASSLANREAFF	TGTGCCAGCAGCTTGGCCAACAGGGAAGCTTTCTTT
TRBD2	TRBV4-2	NA	TRBJ2-5	CASSQSRGGTSPQTQYF	TGTGCCAGCAGCCAAAGTCGGGGAGGGACTAGCCCACAGACCCAGTACTTC
TRBD2	TRBV4-3	NA	TRBJ2-7	CASSQGDSGTYEQYF	TGCGCCAGCAGCCAAGGGGATAGCGGGACCTACGAGCAGTACTTC
TRBD1	TRBV30	NA	TRBJ1-4	CAWMGQAGEKLFF	TGTGCCTGGATGGGACAGGCCGGGGAAAAACTGTTTTTT
NA	TRBV6-1	NA	TRBJ2-5	CASSEAGQQETQYF	TGTGCCAGCAGTGAAGCGGGGCAGCAAGAGACCCAGTACTTC
TRBD1	TRBV28	NA	TRBJ1-2	CASRSGQGYYGYTF	TGTGCCAGCAGGTCGGGACAGGGGTACTATGGCTACACCTTC
TRBD1	TRBV2	NA	TRBJ2-7	CASSQGENYEQYF	TGTGCCAGCAGTCAGGGGGAGAACTACGAGCAGTACTTC
TRBD1	TRBV4-2	NA	TRBJ1-6	CASSQQGADNSPLHF	TGTGCCAGCAGCCAACAGGGGGCCGATAATTCACCCCTCCACTTT
TRBD2	TRBV9	NA	TRBJ2-3	CASSVEGLVTDTQYF	TGTGCCAGCAGCGTAGAAGGACTAGTCACAGATACGCAGTATTTT
NA	TRBV30	NA	TRBJ1-1	CAWSKMGDTEAFF	TGTGCCTGGAGTAAAATGGGCGACACTGAAGCTTTCTTT
TRBD1	TRBV7-9	NA	TRBJ1-2	CSSSSWSSAGQGPGYTF	TGTTCCAGCAGCTCCTGGTCGTCGGCCGGACAGGGGCCTGGCTACACCTTC
NA	TRBV7-6	NA	TRBJ1-4	CASSLGGSLNEKLFF	TGTGCCAGCAGCTTAGGCGGGTCTTTAAATGAAAAACTGTTTTTT
NA	TRBV7-9	NA	TRBJ1-2	CASSSGGGPSGYTF	TGTGCCAGCAGCTCCGGGGGGGGCCCGAGTGGCTACACCTTC
TRBD1	TRBV28	few	TRBJ1-5	CASSPPTGNQPQHF	TGTGCCAGCAGTCCACCGACAGGGAATCAGCCCCAGCATTTT
NA	TRBV7-8	NA	TRBJ1-6	CASSLEIGGANSPLHF	TGTGCCAGCAGCTTAGAAATCGGAGGGGCCAATTCACCCCTCCACTTT
NA	TRBV7-8	NA	TRBJ2-5	CASSLGRIPYQETQYF	TGTGCCAGCAGCTTAGGGCGGATTCCTTACCAAGAGACCCAGTACTTC
TRBD1	TRBV18	NA	TRBJ2-7	CASSLAGQGTYEQYF	TGTGCCAGCTCACTTGCCGGACAGGGAACCTACGAGCAGTACTTC
NA	TRBV6-1	NA	TRBJ2-3	CASSVQDTTDTQYF	TGTGCCAGCAGTGTACAGGACACCACAGATACGCAGTATTTT
NA	TRBV6-1	many	TRBJ1-1	CAQGENTEAFF	TGTGCCCAAGGAGAGAACACTGAAGCTTTCTTT
TRBD1	TRBV6-6	NA	TRBJ2-5	CASRDRGLETQYF	TGTGCCAGCAGGGACAGGGGGCTGGAGACCCAGTACTTC
TRBD1	TRBV6-1	NA	TRBJ1-5	CATQETGANQPQHF	TGTGCCACGCAGGAGACAGGGGCTAATCAGCCCCAGCATTTT
NA	TRBV4-3	NA	TRBJ2-4	CASSPWTSAKNIQYF	TGCGCCAGCAGCCCCTGGACAAGTGCCAAAAACATTCAGTACTTC
NA	TRBV7-9	NA	TRBJ1-4	CASSLAAGLINEKLFF	TGTGCCAGCAGCTTAGCGGCGGGACTGATTAATGAAAAACTGTTTTTT
NA	TRBV25-1	NA	TRBJ1-4	CASNRQVNEKLFF	TGTGCCAGCAACAGACAGGTTAATGAAAAACTGTTTTTT
NA	TRBV14	NA	TRBJ2-7	CASSQERDRFYEQYF	TGTGCCAGCAGCCAAGAGCGGGACAGATTCTACGAGCAGTACTTC
NA	TRBV28	NA	TRBJ2-7	CASRMGIGGPRYEQYF	TGTGCCAGCAGAATGGGAATTGGAGGCCCGCGCTACGAGCAGTACTTC
NA	TRBV6-1	few	TRBJ1-2	CASSGADGGTDGYTF	TGTGCCAGCAGTGGAGCCGACGGGGGGACGGATGGCTACACCTTC
TRBD1	TRBV7-9	few	TRBJ1-4	CASSPPGQGNEKLFF	TGTGCCAGCAGCCCTCCGGGACAGGGGAATGAAAAACTGTTTTTT
NA	TRBV29-1	NA	TRBJ1-2	CSGYDGEDGYTF	TGCAGCGGCTACGACGGGGAAGATGGCTACACCTTC
NA	TRBV4-3	NA	TRBJ2-3	CASSQGDTARETDTQYF	TGCGCCAGCAGCCAAGGGGACACCGCCCGAGAGACAGATACGCAGTATTTT
TRBD1	TRBV2	NA	TRBJ1-5	CASSGDSSNQPQHF	TGTGCCAGCAGCGGGGACAGTTCGAATCAGCCCCAGCATTTT
TRBD2	TRBV7-9	once	TRBJ2-2	CSSSPSGGTYTGELFF	TGTTCCAGCAGCCCTAGCGGGGGTACTTACACCGGGGAGCTGTTTTTT
TRBD1	TRBV19	NA	TRBJ2-2	CASSDRGDTGELFF	TGTGCCAGTAGTGACAGGGGAGACACCGGGGAGCTGTTTTTT
TRBD1	TRBV18	once	TRBJ1-1	CASSPLTGTGEAFF	TGTGCCAGCTCACCCCTGACAGGGACGGGTGAAGCTTTCTTT
TRBD2	TRBV7-8	few	TRBJ2-7	CASSSQSASGGAWVQYF	TGTGCCAGCAGCTCTCAGAGCGCTAGCGGGGGGGCCTGGGTCCAGTACTTC
NA	TRBV4-2	once	TRBJ2-7	CASSPGGLYEQYF	TGTGCCAGCAGCCCTGGGGGACTCTACGAGCAGTACTTC
NA	TRBV5-1	NA	TRBJ1-3	CASSVTGNTIYF	TGCGCCAGCAGCGTCACAGGAAACACCATATATTTT
NA	TRBV5-5	NA	TRBJ2-1	CASSLTDTEQFF	TGTGCCAGCAGCTTGACAGACACTGAGCAGTTCTTC
NA	TRBV18	NA	TRBJ1-1	CASSQSLTEQNTEAFF	TGTGCCAGCTCCCAATCCCTGACAGAGCAGAACACTGAAGCTTTCTTT
NA	TRBV15	once	TRBJ1-2	CATSRDSSNYGYTF	TGTGCCACCAGCAGAGATTCCAGTAACTATGGCTACACCTTC